This T cell receptor (beta chain) comes out of a study of blood T cell repertoires in COVID-19. V was shortened by 11 bases and J by 0 bases, with 13 bases between the two germline ends. There are 13 residues in the CDR3. In germline, CDR1 is SNHLY, CDR2 FYNNEI. Method: immunoSEQ multiplex PCR; TCRdb's copy keeps in-frame clones and lacks some. This repertoire shows about 85,000 clones, around nine tenths found once; its top ten account for approximately 2%. V gene TRBV2 combines with J gene TRBJ1-1; perhaps TRBD1 as D (5 bases). Sequencing used peripheral blood. The receptor was isolated from a man between 45 and 60 years old with acute or convalescent COVID-19. The CDR3 bases are TGTGCCTGCTTGGGGGGAGTGAACACTGAAGCTTTCTTT. Amino acids: CACLGGVNTEAFF.